This T cell receptor (beta chain) was identified during a study of CD8+ T cells in alopecia areata. For the study at large: Female C3H/HeJ mice aged roughly 7-10 weeks received skin from spontaneously alopecic C3H/HeJ graft donors aged about 6-13 months. Regarding the study as a whole: TCR sharing was clearer in mice than between patients, perhaps partly owing to patient HLA diversity. Across lesional scalp, and particularly alopecia totalis/universalis, clonality surpassed that of normal scalp.

Extraction of RNA preceded its reverse transcription into cDNA, which served as the sequencing template. Generated by immunoSEQ multiplex PCR, the TCRdb table keeps only in-frame clones and is missing some. The sample presents 20,000 or so clones, none singletons. The study sorted pooled cutaneous lymph node cells by CD4, CD8alpha, NKG2D, NKG2ACE and other markers. To note about this clone: Its antigen remains unidentified. Mouse germline and gene names are used. Read sequence stops 4 residues before the CDR3 end, and the germline J gene provides the missing end.

Germline CDR1 is FNHDT and CDR2 is SITEND (reference sequence). This CDR3 spans 17 amino acids. The chain combines TRBV19 with TRBJ2-1; 14 nucleotides align to TRBD2. The sequenced sample was CD8+ T cells sorted from a lymph node. This receptor was taken from a C3H/HeJ mouse with alopecia areata. Strain haplotype at MHC: H2-k. The covered CDR3 bases are TGTGCCAGCAGCATGACCGGGACTGGGGGGGCTGGCGCT. Amino acid sequence: CASSMTGTGGAGA. The CDR3 in its entirety is CASSMTGTGGAGAEQFF.